This T cell receptor (beta chain) was captured by sequencing in a study of T-cell memory formation after mild COVID-19. The study, taken as a whole, reports: Pre-infection memory contained some responding clones, which suggested that cross-reactive memory had joined. Day 15 to 85 contractors were CD4/CD8 balanced; later expanders leaned CD4+.

5'RACE with constant-segment primers yielded barcoded, UMI-tagged TCR alpha and TCR beta cDNA libraries. TCRdb reprocessed the 5' RACE reads with MiXCR, giving one entry per CDR3 protein. The repertoire holds hundreds of thousands of distinct CDR3 sequences, about 23% seen once, with roughly an eighth in the top ten. This clonotype has only a few counts. Its target is not known. V lost 2 bases to trimming and J lost 2 bases, with 10 bases between them. The CDR3 has 14 residues. This receptor was obtained from an adult woman who had mild COVID-19 (a few samples of this study predate the infection). Cell type and time point are not known. Sequencing input: PBMCs or a T cell subset sorted from them (not recorded which). The J gene is TRBJ2-7, the V gene TRBV12-3 or TRBV12-4; no firm D call. The CDR3 DNA is TGTGCCAGCAGTTTAAGCACAGTACCCTACGAGCAGTACTTC. As protein: CASSLSTVPYEQYF.